This T cell receptor beta chain was observed in a study of T cells expressing NK-cell markers. Study overall: Out of eight donors sequenced, seven tested HCMV-seropositive and the remaining one seronegative. Whole-study results and caveats: Certain NKG2C+ T cell clones were expanded, and their HCMV specificity remained unclear. Several donors showed these clonotypes also leading the CD3+CD56-NKG2C+ fraction.

Generation of TCR beta cDNA was performed by 5'RACE template switching incorporating UMIs. TCRdb reprocessed the 5' RACE reads and keeps a single row for each CDR3 protein, giving no DNA. The sample data list 150,000 to 180,000 distinct CDR3 sequences. The CDR3 extends over 17 amino acids. Looked up from germline, CDR1 is SGHNT and CDR2 is YENEEA. A remark on this clonotype: The antigen is undetermined.

This clonotype was sampled from a woman between 50 and 59 years old in good health. This sequence joins TRBV11-3 and TRBJ2-5; TCRdb indicates TRBD2, and absent DNA this call remains unverified. Sequenced input: blood T cells: a sorted CD56 or NKG2C T cell subset, CD4+ or CD8+ T cells, or bulk PBMC T cells (not recorded which). CDR3 protein: CASSLDHTGLAGETQYF.